Listed here is a single TCR beta chain. Profiling relied on immunoSEQ multiplex PCR, and the TCRdb table lists in-frame clones only, not all of them. The sample contains about 170,000 clones, just under 95% of which appear only once. These data come from a study of control samples from healthy donors and cancer patients. Germline CDR1 and CDR2: LNHNV and YYDKDF (reference sequence). With V trimmed by 0 bases and J by 4 bases, 14 bases remained unmatched. There are 19 residues in the CDR3. The gene calls are TRBV15 and TRBJ2-1, with 8 bases that match TRBD1. The TCR comes from a woman aged 55 to 70 in good health. The sequencing input was blood. CDR3 protein: CATSRDGRDRRARYNEQFF. CDR3 DNA sequence: TGTGCCACCAGCAGAGATGGCCGGGACAGGAGAGCGCGTTACAATGAGCAGTTCTTC.